This TCR beta chain comes out of a study of OX40 agonist ivuxolimab in advanced cancers. Study-level findings and limits: Within 6 weeks, CD4+ and CD8+ blood T cells expanded clonally at 0.1 to 3.0 mg/kg. It was not determined which antigens were specifically recognized by the peripheral T cells that had undergone clonal expansion. The authors also found low normalized T-cell clonal expansion in some nonresponders.

Concerning this clone: Its antigen is unknown.

Per the germline V gene, CDR1 is ENHRY and CDR2 is SYGVKD. With V trimmed by 7 bases and J by 2 bases, 5 bases remained unmatched. This CDR3 spans 14 amino acids. Using immunoSEQ multiplex PCR, the repertoire was profiled, and TCRdb retains in-frame clones only, with some absent. Here the sample spans 99,000 or so clones, about 92% being singletons. The sequence derives from an adult with an advanced solid tumor such as melanoma, head and neck, liver or kidney cancer. The input for sequencing was CD4+ or CD8+ T cells sorted from blood, taken in a trial of the OX40 agonist ivuxolimab. The chain has TRBV10-3 and TRBJ1-2; 9 nucleotides agree with TRBD1. This chain's CDR3 is CAIKPGQGNYGYTF. For the CDR3, the DNA is TGTGCCATCAAGCCTGGACAGGGGAACTATGGCTACACCTTC.